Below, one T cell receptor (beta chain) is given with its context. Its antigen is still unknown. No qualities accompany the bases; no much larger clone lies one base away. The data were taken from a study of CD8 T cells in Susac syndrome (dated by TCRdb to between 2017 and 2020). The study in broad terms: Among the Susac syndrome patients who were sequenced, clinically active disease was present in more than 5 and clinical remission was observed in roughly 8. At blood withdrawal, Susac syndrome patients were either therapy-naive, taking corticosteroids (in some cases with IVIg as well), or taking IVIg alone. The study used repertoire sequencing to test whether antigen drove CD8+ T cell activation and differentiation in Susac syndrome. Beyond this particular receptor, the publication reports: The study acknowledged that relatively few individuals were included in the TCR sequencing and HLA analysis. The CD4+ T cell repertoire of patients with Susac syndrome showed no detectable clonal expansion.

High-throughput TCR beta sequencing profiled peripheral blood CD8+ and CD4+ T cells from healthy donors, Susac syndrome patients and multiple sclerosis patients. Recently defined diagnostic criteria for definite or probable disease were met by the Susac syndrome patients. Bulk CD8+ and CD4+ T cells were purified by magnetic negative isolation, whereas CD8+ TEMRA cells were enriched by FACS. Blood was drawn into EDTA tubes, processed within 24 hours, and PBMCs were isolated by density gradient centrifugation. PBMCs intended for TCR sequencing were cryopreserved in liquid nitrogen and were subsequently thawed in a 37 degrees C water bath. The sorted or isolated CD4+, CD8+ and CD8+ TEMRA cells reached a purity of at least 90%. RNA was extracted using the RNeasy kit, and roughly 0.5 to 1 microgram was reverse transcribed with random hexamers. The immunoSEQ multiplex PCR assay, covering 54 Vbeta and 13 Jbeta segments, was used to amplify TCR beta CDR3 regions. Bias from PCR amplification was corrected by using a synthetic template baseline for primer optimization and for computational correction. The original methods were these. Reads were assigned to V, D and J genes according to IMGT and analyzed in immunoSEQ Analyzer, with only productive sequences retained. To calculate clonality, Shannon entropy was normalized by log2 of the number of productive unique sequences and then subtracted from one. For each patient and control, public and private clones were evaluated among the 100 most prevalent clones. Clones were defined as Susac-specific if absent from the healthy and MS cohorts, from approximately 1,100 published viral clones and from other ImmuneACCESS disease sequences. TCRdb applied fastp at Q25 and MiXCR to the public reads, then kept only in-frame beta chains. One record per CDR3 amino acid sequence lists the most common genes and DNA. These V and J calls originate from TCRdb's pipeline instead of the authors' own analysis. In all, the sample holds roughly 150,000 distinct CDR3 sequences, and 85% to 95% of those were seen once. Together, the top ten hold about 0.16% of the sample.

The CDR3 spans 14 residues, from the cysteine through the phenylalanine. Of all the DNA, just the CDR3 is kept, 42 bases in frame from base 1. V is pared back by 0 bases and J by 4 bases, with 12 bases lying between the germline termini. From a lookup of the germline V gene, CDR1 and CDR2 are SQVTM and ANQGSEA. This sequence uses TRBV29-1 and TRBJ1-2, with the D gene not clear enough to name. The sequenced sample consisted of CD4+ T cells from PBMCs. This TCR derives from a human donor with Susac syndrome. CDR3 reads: CSVEDFGRPYGYTF. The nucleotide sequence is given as TGCAGCGTTGAAGATTTCGGCAGGCCCTATGGCTACACCTTC.